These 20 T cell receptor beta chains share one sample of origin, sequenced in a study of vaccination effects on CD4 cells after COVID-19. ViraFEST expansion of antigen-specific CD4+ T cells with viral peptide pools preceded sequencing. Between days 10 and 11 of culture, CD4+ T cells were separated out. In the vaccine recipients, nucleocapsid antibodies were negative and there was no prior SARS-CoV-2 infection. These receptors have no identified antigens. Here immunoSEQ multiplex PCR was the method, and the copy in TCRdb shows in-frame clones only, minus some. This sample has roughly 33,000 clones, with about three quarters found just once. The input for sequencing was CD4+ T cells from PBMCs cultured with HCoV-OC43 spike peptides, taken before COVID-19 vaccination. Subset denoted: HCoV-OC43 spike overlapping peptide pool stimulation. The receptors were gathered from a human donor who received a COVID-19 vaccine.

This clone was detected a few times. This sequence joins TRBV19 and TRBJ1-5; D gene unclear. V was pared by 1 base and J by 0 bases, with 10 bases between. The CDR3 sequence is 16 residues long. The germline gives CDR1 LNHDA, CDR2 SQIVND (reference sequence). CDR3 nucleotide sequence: TGTGCCAGTAGTATAGGCGGCAGTTATAGCAATCAGCCCCAGCATTTT. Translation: CASSIGGSYSNQPQHF. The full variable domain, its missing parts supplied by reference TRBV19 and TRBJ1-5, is DGGITQSPKYLFRKEGQNVTLSCEQNLNHDAMYWYRQDPGQGLRLIYYSQIVNDFQKGDIAEGYSVSREKKESFPLTVTSAQKNPTAFYLCASSIGGSYSNQPQHFGDGTRLSIL.

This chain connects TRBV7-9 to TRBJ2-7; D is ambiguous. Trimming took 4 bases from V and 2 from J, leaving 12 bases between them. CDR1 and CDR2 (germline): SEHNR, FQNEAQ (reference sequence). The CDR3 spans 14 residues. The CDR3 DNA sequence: TGTGCCAGCAGCTCCTGGGCCAGTACCTACGAGCAGTACTTC. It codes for CASSSWASTYEQYF.

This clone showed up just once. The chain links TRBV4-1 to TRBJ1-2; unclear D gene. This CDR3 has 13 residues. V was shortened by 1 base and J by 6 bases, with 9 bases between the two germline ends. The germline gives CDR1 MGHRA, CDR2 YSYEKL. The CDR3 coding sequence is TGCGCCAGCAGCCAAGTCGGGGTGGATGGCTACACCTTC. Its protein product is CASSQVGVDGYTF.

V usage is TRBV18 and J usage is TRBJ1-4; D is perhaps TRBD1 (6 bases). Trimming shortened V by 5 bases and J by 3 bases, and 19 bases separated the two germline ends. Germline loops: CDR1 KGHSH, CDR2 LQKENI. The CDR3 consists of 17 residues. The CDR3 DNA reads TGTGCCAGCTCAACTCAGGGGAATCATCGCCCTAATGAAAAACTGTTTTTT. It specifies CASSTQGNHRPNEKLFF.

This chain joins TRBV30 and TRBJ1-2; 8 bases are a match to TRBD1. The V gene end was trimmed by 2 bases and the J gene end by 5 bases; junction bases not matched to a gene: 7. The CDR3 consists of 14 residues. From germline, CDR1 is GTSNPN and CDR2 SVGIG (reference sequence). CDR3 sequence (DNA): TGTGCCTGGAGTACCCGGACAGGGCGATATGGCTACACCTTC. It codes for CAWSTRTGRYGYTF.

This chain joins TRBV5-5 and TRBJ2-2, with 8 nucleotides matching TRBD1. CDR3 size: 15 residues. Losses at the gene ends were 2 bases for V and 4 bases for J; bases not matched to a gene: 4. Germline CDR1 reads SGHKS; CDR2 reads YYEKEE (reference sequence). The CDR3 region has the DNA TGTGCCAGCAGCTTCTACAGGGGGAGCACCGGGGAGCTGTTTTTT. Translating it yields CASSFYRGSTGELFF.

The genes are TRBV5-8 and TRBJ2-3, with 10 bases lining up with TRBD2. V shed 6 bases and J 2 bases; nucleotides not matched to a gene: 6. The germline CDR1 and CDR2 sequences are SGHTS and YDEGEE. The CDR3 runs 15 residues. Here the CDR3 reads CASTTSGVITDTQYF. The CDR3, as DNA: TGTGCCAGCACCACTAGCGGGGTAATCACAGATACGCAGTATTTT.

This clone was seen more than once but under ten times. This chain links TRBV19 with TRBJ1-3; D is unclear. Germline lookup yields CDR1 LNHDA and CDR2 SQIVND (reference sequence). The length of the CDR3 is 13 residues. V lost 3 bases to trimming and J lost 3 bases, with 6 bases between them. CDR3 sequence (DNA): TGTGCCAGTAGTATTGGTTTTGGAAACACCATATATTTT. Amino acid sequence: CASSIGFGNTIYF.

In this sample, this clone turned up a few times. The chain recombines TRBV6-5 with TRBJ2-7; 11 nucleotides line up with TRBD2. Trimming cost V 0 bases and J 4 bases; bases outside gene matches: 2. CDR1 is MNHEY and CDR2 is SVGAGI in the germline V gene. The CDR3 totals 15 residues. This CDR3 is CASSYSSGGAYEQYF. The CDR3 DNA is TGTGCCAGCAGTTACTCTAGCGGGGGGGCGTACGAGCAGTACTTC.

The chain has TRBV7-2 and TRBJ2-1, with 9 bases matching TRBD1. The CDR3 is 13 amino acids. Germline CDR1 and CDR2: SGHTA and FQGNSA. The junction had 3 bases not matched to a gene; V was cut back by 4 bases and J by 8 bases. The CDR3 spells CASSSDRGDEQFF. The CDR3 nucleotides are TGTGCCAGCAGCTCCGACAGGGGGGATGAGCAGTTCTTC.

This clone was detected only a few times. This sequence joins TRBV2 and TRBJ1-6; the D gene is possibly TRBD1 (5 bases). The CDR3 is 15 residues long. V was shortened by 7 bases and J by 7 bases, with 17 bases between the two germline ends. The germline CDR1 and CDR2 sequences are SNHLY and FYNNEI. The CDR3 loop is CASNPSTGMNSPLHF. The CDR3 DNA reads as TGTGCCAGCAACCCTAGTACAGGAATGAATTCACCCCTCCACTTT.

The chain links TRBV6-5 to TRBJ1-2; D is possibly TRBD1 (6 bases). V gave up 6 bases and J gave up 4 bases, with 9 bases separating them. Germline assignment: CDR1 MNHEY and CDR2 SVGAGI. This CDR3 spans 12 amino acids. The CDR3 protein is CASRGDTYGYTF. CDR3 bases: TGTGCCAGCAGAGGGGACACCTATGGCTACACCTTC.

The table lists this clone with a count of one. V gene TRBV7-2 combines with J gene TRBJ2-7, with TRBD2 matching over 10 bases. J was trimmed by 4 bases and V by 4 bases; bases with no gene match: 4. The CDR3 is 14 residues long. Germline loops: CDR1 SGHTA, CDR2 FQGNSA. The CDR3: CASSSAGGRYEQYF. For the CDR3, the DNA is TGTGCCAGCAGCTCAGCGGGAGGGAGGTACGAGCAGTACTTC. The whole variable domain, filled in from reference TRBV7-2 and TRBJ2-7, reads GAGVSQSPSNKVTEKGKDVELRCDPISGHTALYWYRQSLGQGLEFLIYFQGNSAPDKSGLPSDRFSAERTGGSVSTLTIQRTQQEDSAVYLCASSSAGGRYEQYFGPGTRLTVT.

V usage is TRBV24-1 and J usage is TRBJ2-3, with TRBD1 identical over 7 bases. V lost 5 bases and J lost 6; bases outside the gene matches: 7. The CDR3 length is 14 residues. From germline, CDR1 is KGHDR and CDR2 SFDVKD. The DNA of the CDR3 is TGTGCCACCAGTGCAACAACAGGGGCGGATACGCAGTATTTT. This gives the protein CATSATTGADTQYF.

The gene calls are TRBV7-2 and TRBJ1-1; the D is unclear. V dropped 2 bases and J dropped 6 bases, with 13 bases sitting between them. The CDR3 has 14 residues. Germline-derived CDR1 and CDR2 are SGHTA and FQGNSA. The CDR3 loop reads CASSLLSGRAEAFF. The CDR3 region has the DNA TGTGCCAGCAGCTTATTGAGTGGCCGGGCTGAAGCTTTCTTT.

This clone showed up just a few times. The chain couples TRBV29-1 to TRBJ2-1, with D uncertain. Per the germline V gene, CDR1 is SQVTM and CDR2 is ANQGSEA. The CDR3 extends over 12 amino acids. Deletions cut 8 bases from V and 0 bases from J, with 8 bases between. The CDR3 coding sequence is TGCAGCTCCCAAAGCTCCTACAATGAGCAGTTCTTC. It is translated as CSSQSSYNEQFF.

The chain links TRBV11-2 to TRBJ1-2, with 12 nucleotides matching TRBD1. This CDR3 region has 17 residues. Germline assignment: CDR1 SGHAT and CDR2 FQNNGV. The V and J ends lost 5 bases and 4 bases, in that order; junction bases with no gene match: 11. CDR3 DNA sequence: TGTGCCAGCAGCCCGGGGGACAGGGGGCGATTAGGCTATGGCTACACCTTC. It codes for CASSPGDRGRLGYGYTF.

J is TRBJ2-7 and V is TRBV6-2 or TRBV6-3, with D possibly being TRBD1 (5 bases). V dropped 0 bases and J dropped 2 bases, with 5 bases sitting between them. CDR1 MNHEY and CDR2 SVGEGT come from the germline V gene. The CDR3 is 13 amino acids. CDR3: CASSYSDTYEQYF. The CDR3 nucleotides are TGTGCCAGCAGTTACTCGGACACCTACGAGCAGTACTTC.

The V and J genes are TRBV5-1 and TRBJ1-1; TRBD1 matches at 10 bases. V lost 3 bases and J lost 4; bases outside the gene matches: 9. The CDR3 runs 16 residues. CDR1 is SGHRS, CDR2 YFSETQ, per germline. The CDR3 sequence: CASSSARDRGTTEAFF. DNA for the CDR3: TGCGCCAGCAGCTCGGCTAGGGACAGGGGAACCACTGAAGCTTTCTTT.

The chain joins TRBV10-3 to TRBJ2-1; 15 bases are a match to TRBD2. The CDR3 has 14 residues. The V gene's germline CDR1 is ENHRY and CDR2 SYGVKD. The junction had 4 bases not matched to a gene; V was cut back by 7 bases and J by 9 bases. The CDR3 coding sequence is TGTGCCATCACAGAGGGACTAGCGGGAGGTGAGCAGTTCTTC. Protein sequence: CAITEGLAGGEQFF.